The sequence of this TCR beta chain was determined in a study of technical replicates of blood from a few donors. Profiling relied on immunoSEQ multiplex PCR, and the TCRdb table lists in-frame clones only, not all of them. The data contain over 50,000 clones, 93% of them singletons. The V and J ends lost 9 bases and 6 bases, in that order; junction bases with no gene match: 3. Germline CDR1 and CDR2: SGHTA and FQGTGA. The CDR3 covers 13 residues. This clone was detected only once. The chain combines TRBV7-3 with TRBJ2-1, with 12 nucleotides matching TRBD2. Sequenced sample: PBMCs. The clonotype originates from a human donor in good health. Some clones in this sample may be carry-over from other donors' samples. The CDR3 region has the DNA TGTGCCAGTGGACTAGCGGGGTTCAATGAGCAGTTCTTC. This codes for CASGLAGFNEQFF.